A selection of T cell receptor beta chains follows, all from one sample in a study of T cells in Graves' hyperthyroidism and ophthalmopathy. TCRdb re-called the multiplex PCR reads with MiXCR, one entry per CDR3 protein. The data contain 500,000 to 750,000 distinct CDR3 sequences, over 12% of them singletons. Sequencing was done on a sample of blood. These receptors were collected from a woman in her late teens or twenties with Graves' ophthalmopathy. Both conserved end residues are part of each CDR3. Fields, in order: clone size, J gene, V gene, D gene, CDR3 protein, CDR3 DNA. D genes are given only for firm matches. Size values are once, few and many counts, or a class for expanded clones, and some rows have none.

size: many; J: TRBJ1-2; V: TRBV5-6; D: .; CDR3: CASSPRQKVRYGYTF; DNA: TGTGCCAGCAGCCCTCGACAGAAAGTCCGCTATGGCTACACCTTC
size: .; J: TRBJ1-5; V: TRBV7-9; D: .; CDR3: CASSKDGYSNQPRHF; DNA: TGTGCCAGCAGCAAGGACGGTTATAGCAATCAGCCCCGGCATTTT
size: many; J: TRBJ2-5; V: TRBV12-3/TRBV12-4; D: .; CDR3: CASSPKGGQTETQYF; DNA: TGTGCCAGCAGTCCGAAGGGGGGACAGACGGAGACCCAGTACTTC
size: .; J: TRBJ1-4; V: TRBV24-1; D: .; CDR3: CATSDWTTTNEKLFF; DNA: TGTGCCACCAGTGATTGGACAACAACTAATGAAAAACTGTTTTTT
size: many; J: TRBJ1-5; V: TRBV6-1; D: TRBD1; CDR3: CASSEALRDRLWQPQHF; DNA: TGTGCCAGCAGTGAAGCGCTTAGGGACAGGCTTTGGCAGCCCCAGCATTTT
size: .; J: TRBJ2-4; V: TRBV19; D: .; CDR3: CAGLTGTSAKNIQYF; DNA: TGTGCCGGCCTAACGGGGACTTCAGCCAAAAACATTCAGTACTTC
size: once; J: TRBJ1-4; V: TRBV25-1; D: TRBD1; CDR3: CASVLTGGEKLFF; DNA: TGTGCCAGCGTATTGACAGGGGGCGAAAAACTGTTTTTT
size: many; J: TRBJ2-7; V: TRBV28; D: TRBD1; CDR3: CASSSRTGVYEQYF; DNA: TGTGCCAGCAGTTCCAGGACAGGGGTCTACGAGCAGTACTTC
size: few; J: TRBJ2-3; V: TRBV7-9; D: TRBD1; CDR3: CASSASQGVQYF; DNA: TGTGCCAGCAGCGCCTCTCAGGGGGTGCAGTATTTT
size: many; J: TRBJ2-1; V: TRBV5-1; D: TRBD1; CDR3: CASSLNIGTGDPNEQFF; DNA: TGCGCCAGCAGCTTAAATATCGGGACAGGGGACCCCAATGAGCAGTTCTTC
size: many; J: TRBJ2-7; V: TRBV4-2; D: .; CDR3: CASSQDWAPTAWSYEQYF; DNA: TGTGCCAGCAGCCAAGATTGGGCCCCCACCGCTTGGTCTTACGAGCAGTACTTC
size: many; J: TRBJ1-2; V: TRBV7-2; D: .; CDR3: CASSPRVTYGYTF; DNA: TGTGCCAGCAGCCCCCGAGTTACCTATGGCTACACCTTC
size: few; J: TRBJ2-5; V: TRBV7-9; D: TRBD2; CDR3: CASSSSLSSGRRETQYF; DNA: TGTGCCAGCAGCTCAAGTTTGTCTAGCGGGAGACGGGAGACCCAGTACTTC
size: many; J: TRBJ2-7; V: TRBV20-1; D: .; CDR3: CSADIEVSYEQYF; DNA: TGCAGTGCGGACATAGAGGTCTCCTACGAGCAGTACTTC
size: many; J: TRBJ2-3; V: TRBV7-8; D: .; CDR3: CASSIRVWWTDTQYF; DNA: TGTGCCAGCAGCATCAGGGTATGGTGGACAGATACGCAGTATTTT
size: many; J: TRBJ1-1; V: TRBV20-1; D: .; CDR3: CSARVTIGTEAFF; DNA: TGCAGTGCTAGGGTCACTATCGGCACTGAAGCTTTCTTT
size: many; J: TRBJ2-2; V: TRBV27; D: .; CDR3: CASSFKGVSTGELFF; DNA: TGTGCCAGCAGTTTCAAGGGTGTGAGCACCGGGGAGCTGTTTTTT
size: .; J: TRBJ2-2; V: TRBV4-1; D: .; CDR3: CASSQGQQGCLFF; DNA: TGCGCCAGCAGCCAAGGACAACAGGGATGCCTGTTTTTT
size: few; J: TRBJ2-4; V: TRBV12-3/TRBV12-4; D: .; CDR3: CASSLVQAGQYF; DNA: TGTGCCAGCAGTTTAGTGCAGGCTGGTCAGTACTTC
size: many; J: TRBJ2-7; V: TRBV6-6; D: .; CDR3: CASSYPYPLARKVLYEQYF; DNA: TGTGCCAGCAGTTACCCCTACCCCCTGGCGAGAAAGGTTCTCTACGAGCAGTACTTC
size: many; J: TRBJ2-7; V: TRBV7-2; D: TRBD2; CDR3: CASSLGGGLAGVAGEQYF; DNA: TGTGCCAGCAGCCTAGGGGGGGGACTAGCGGGAGTTGCGGGCGAGCAGTACTTC
size: many; J: TRBJ2-7; V: TRBV7-2; D: .; CDR3: CASSLAQGYEQYF; DNA: TGTGCCAGCAGCTTAGCCCAGGGATACGAGCAGTACTTC
size: few; J: TRBJ1-1; V: TRBV7-6; D: .; CDR3: CASSLSTYGGLRNTEAFF; DNA: TGTGCCAGCAGCTTATCCACCTACGGGGGATTAAGGAACACTGAAGCTTTCTTT
size: few; J: TRBJ2-7; V: TRBV7-7; D: .; CDR3: CASSLTRVGEQYF; DNA: TGTGCTAGCAGCTTAACCAGGGTGGGGGAGCAGTACTTC
size: .; J: TRBJ2-2; V: TRBV5-6; D: TRBD2; CDR3: CASSQPGLAGGGGTGELFF; DNA: TGTGCCAGCAGCCAGCCGGGACTAGCGGGAGGCGGGGGCACCGGGGAGCTGTTTTTT
size: .; J: TRBJ2-2; V: TRBV20-1; D: .; CDR3: CSQRGSWTGELFF; DNA: TGCAGTCAACGGGGATCTTGGACCGGGGAGCTGTTTTTT
size: many; J: TRBJ1-2; V: TRBV18; D: TRBD1; CDR3: CASSLRQGDGYTF; DNA: TGTGCCAGCTCACTTCGACAGGGCGATGGCTACACCTTC
size: many; J: TRBJ2-3; V: TRBV3-1; D: .; CDR3: CASSQDIARSTDTQYF; DNA: TGTGCCAGCAGCCAAGATATCGCCAGAAGCACAGATACGCAGTATTTT
size: many; J: TRBJ2-7; V: TRBV20-1; D: TRBD1; CDR3: CSAHLAGQGVRRYEQYF; DNA: TGCAGTGCTCACCTCGCGGGACAGGGGGTTCGTCGCTACGAGCAGTACTTC
size: many; J: TRBJ2-7; V: TRBV9; D: .; CDR3: CASSTVLEGEQYF; DNA: TGTGCCAGCAGCACCGTCCTAGAGGGCGAGCAGTACTTC
size: .; J: TRBJ2-3; V: TRBV6-1; D: .; CDR3: CACSPAISTDTQYF; DNA: TGTGCCTGCAGTCCTGCTATAAGCACAGATACGCAGTATTTT
size: few; J: TRBJ2-5; V: TRBV4-1; D: .; CDR3: CASSQRWGPGFEETQYF; DNA: TGCGCCAGCAGCCAACGATGGGGACCTGGATTTGAGGAGACCCAGTACTTC
size: .; J: TRBJ2-2; V: TRBV30; D: .; CDR3: CAWSAGGPNTGELFF; DNA: TGTGCCTGGAGTGCAGGGGGGCCGAACACCGGGGAGCTGTTTTTT
size: .; J: TRBJ2-2; V: TRBV9; D: TRBD2; CDR3: CASSVALREGELFF; DNA: TGTGCCAGCAGCGTAGCGTTGCGGGAGGGGGAGCTGTTTTTT
size: .; J: TRBJ1-6; V: TRBV28; D: .; CDR3: CASTHDGSSYNSPLHF; DNA: TGTGCCAGCACCCACGACGGGAGCTCCTATAATTCACCCCTCCACTTT
size: few; J: TRBJ2-5; V: TRBV29-1; D: .; CDR3: CSVDWGETQYF; DNA: TGCAGCGTTGACTGGGGGGAGACCCAGTACTTC
size: many; J: TRBJ2-7; V: TRBV15; D: TRBD2; CDR3: CATSKNLGAGGGHEQYF; DNA: TGTGCCACCAGCAAAAACCTCGGGGCGGGGGGCGGCCACGAGCAGTACTTC
size: .; J: TRBJ1-3; V: TRBV4-2; D: .; CDR3: CASSQEAVSGNTIYF; DNA: TGTGCCAGCAGCCAAGAGGCAGTCTCTGGAAACACCATATATTTT
size: many; J: TRBJ2-5; V: TRBV20-1; D: TRBD2; CDR3: CSATTPGLARETQYF; DNA: TGCAGTGCTACTACCCCAGGACTAGCCAGAGAGACCCAGTACTTC
size: many; J: TRBJ1-6; V: TRBV20-1; D: TRBD1; CDR3: CSARPRDRADSPLHF; DNA: TGCAGTGCAAGGCCCCGGGACAGGGCGGATTCACCCCTCCACTTT
size: many; J: TRBJ2-1; V: TRBV5-1; D: TRBD1; CDR3: CASSSSGQGRNEQFF; DNA: TGCGCCAGCAGCTCCTCGGGACAGGGGAGGAATGAGCAGTTCTTC
size: many; J: TRBJ2-5; V: TRBV12-3/TRBV12-4; D: .; CDR3: CASSWGGGGETQYF; DNA: TGTGCCAGCAGTTGGGGAGGTGGTGGAGAGACCCAGTACTTC
size: .; J: TRBJ1-6; V: TRBV7-9; D: .; CDR3: CASNNPGASEPLHF; DNA: TGTGCCAGCAACAACCCAGGGGCCTCTGAGCCCCTCCACTTT
size: few; J: TRBJ2-7; V: TRBV29-1; D: TRBD2; CDR3: CSVELAGGPSYEQYF; DNA: TGCAGCGTTGAACTAGCGGGAGGGCCCTCCTACGAGCAGTACTTC
size: .; J: TRBJ2-3; V: TRBV9; D: TRBD2; CDR3: CASSVGRLATDTQYF; DNA: TGTGCCAGCAGCGTAGGGAGACTAGCCACAGATACGCAGTATTTT
size: many; J: TRBJ2-7; V: TRBV7-9; D: .; CDR3: CASSRGGTNYEQYF; DNA: TGTGCCAGCAGCCGCGGGGGCACGAACTACGAGCAGTACTTC
size: many; J: TRBJ2-7; V: TRBV20-1; D: TRBD1; CDR3: CSATGTGPLEQYF; DNA: TGCAGTGCGACCGGGACAGGGCCTCTCGAGCAGTACTTC
size: many; J: TRBJ2-3; V: TRBV27; D: .; CDR3: CASSLQAPADTQYF; DNA: TGTGCCAGCAGTTTACAGGCACCGGCAGATACGCAGTATTTT
size: many; J: TRBJ1-2; V: TRBV24-1; D: .; CDR3: CATSDPLGGYGYTF; DNA: TGTGCCACCAGTGATCCCCTCGGCGGCTATGGCTACACCTTC